These 23 T cell receptor beta chains were sequenced from one sample in a study of Ad26.COV2.S vaccination and SARS-CoV-2 variants. Measured with immunoSEQ multiplex PCR; TCRdb has only the in-frame clones, and not every one. The table lists 100,000 or so clones, 80% of them singletons, with 15% to 20% in the top ten. The material sequenced was peripheral blood, taken after recovery from COVID-19. The receptors originated from a human donor who had recovered from COVID-19.

The chain carries TRBV12-2 and TRBJ1-2. TRBV12-2 is classified as a pseudogene. The CDR3 is made up of 14 amino acids. CDR3 region: CASRHQRANYGYTF. The CDR3 DNA follows: TGTGCAAGTCGCCATCAGAGAGCTAACTATGGCTACACCTTC.

The V and J genes are TRBV7-9 and TRBJ2-2; D gene ambiguous. CDR1 and CDR2 (germline): SEHNR, FQNEAQ (reference sequence). The CDR3 sequence is 14 residues long. Trimming left V 5 bases short and J 4 bases short, with 11 bases between. This CDR3 reads CASSRRSGTGELFF. In DNA, the CDR3 is TGTGCCAGCAGCCGCAGGAGTGGCACCGGGGAGCTGTTTTTT.

The genes are TRBV7-9 and TRBJ1-4, with unresolved D. V dropped 7 bases and J dropped 7 bases, with 16 bases sitting between them. Germline CDR1 is SEHNR and CDR2 is FQNEAQ (reference sequence). There are 14 residues in the CDR3. The CDR3 DNA reads TGTGCCAGCACCCAAGGGAACGATCCTGAAAAACTGTTTTTT. This codes for CASTQGNDPEKLFF.

The chain uses TRBV30 and TRBJ1-5; D uncertain. Germline V gene sequence: CDR1 GTSNPN, CDR2 SVGIG (reference sequence). V shed 0 bases and J shed 2 bases, with 17 bases lying between them. The CDR3 consists of 17 residues. The CDR3 reads CAWSVAGSPWGNQPQHF. CDR3 DNA sequence: TGTGCCTGGAGTGTAGCGGGAAGTCCTTGGGGCAATCAGCCCCAGCATTTT.

The chain recombines TRBV14 with TRBJ2-7; 9 bases map to TRBD1. The V segment lost 2 bases and the J segment 2 bases; nucleotides outside the gene matches: 7. CDR1 is SGHDN, CDR2 FVKESK, per germline. CDR3 length: 16 residues. DNA of the CDR3: TGTGCCAGCAGCCAAACCCCGGGACAGGGAACCTACGAGCAGTACTTC. It encodes CASSQTPGQGTYEQYF.

The chain employs TRBV7-3 and TRBJ2-7, with a tentative D call TRBD2 (5 bases). Germline V gene sequence: CDR1 SGHTA, CDR2 FQGTGA. The V and J ends lost 5 bases and 1 base respectively, with 9 bases between them. The CDR3 totals 13 residues. CDR3 region: CASSLAQSYEQYF. For the CDR3, the DNA is TGTGCCAGCAGCCTAGCACAGTCCTACGAGCAGTACTTC.

The V call is TRBV5-4, the J call TRBJ2-3, with TRBD2 matching 7 bases. Trimming removed 4 bases from V and 3 bases from J; junction bases left unmatched: 11. Germline CDR1 reads SGHNT; CDR2 reads YYREEE (reference sequence). This CDR3 region has 16 residues. CDR3 DNA: TGTGCCAGCAGCCCATGGGGGGGAGTGAATACAGATACGCAGTATTTT. Its protein product is CASSPWGGVNTDTQYF.

The table lists this clone with a count of one. The gene calls are TRBV9 and TRBJ1-2; TRBD1 matches at 7 bases. The V and J ends lost 0 bases and 6 bases, in that order; junction bases with no gene match: 8. Per the germline V gene, CDR1 is SGDLS and CDR2 is YYNGEE. The CDR3 extends over 15 amino acids. The CDR3 sequence: CASSVEYRGIDGYTF. DNA for the CDR3: TGTGCCAGCAGCGTAGAGTACAGGGGAATAGATGGCTACACCTTC. Full variable domain (remainder filled in from reference TRBV9 and TRBJ1-2): DSGVTQTPKHLITATGQRVTLRCSPRSGDLSVYWYQQSLDQGLQFLIQYYNGEERAKGNILERFSAQQFPDLHSELNLSSLELGDSALYFCASSVEYRGIDGYTFGSGTRLTVV.

This clone was picked up a small number of times. The sample contains more than one DNA sequence encoding this CDR3. V and J are TRBV30 and TRBJ1-2; D unclear. There are 13 residues in the CDR3. Trimming cost V 2 bases and J 4 bases, with 11 bases left between them. Germline-derived CDR1 and CDR2 are GTSNPN and SVGIG (reference sequence). CDR3 DNA: TGTGCCTGGAGTCGCGACCGACCCTATGGCTACACCTTC. Translation gives CAWSRDRPYGYTF.

CDR3 amino acids: CAISDLGEGGYTF. For the CDR3, the DNA is TGTGCCATCAGTGATTTGGGGGAGGGTGGCTACACCTTC. The chain employs TRBV10-3 and TRBJ1-2; possible D gene TRBD1, 5 bases. Germline values: CDR1 ENHRY, CDR2 SYGVKD. Trimming left V 3 bases short and J 7 bases short, with 12 bases between. The CDR3 covers 13 residues.

This chain connects TRBV7-9 to TRBJ2-5; tentatively, D is TRBD2 (5 bases). V was shortened by 8 bases and J by 5 bases, with 15 bases between the two germline ends. Per the germline V gene, CDR1 is SEHNR and CDR2 is FQNEAQ (reference sequence). This CDR3 is 13 amino acids long. CDR3 nucleotide sequence: TGTGCCAGCCGCACCGGTCGGGATGAGACCCAGTACTTC. It encodes CASRTGRDETQYF.

This rearrangement joins TRBV15 to TRBJ2-5; TRBD1 aligns across 9 bases. The V segment lost 9 bases and the J segment 5 bases; nucleotides outside the gene matches: 13. Germline V gene sequence: CDR1 LNHNV, CDR2 YYDKDF (reference sequence). CDR3 length equals 15 residues. The CDR3 DNA reads as TGTGCCACGGATCTAGACAGGGGGTCTGGTGAGACCCAGTACTTC. The encoded protein is CATDLDRGSGETQYF.

The CDR3 DNA follows: TGTGCCAGCAGCTTCAGCGGGGGGATCTCCTACGAGCAGTACTTC. It codes for CASSFSGGISYEQYF. The V gene is TRBV7-9, the J gene TRBJ2-7; 9 bases agree with TRBD2. Germline V gives CDR1 SEHNR, CDR2 FQNEAQ (reference sequence). Unmatched junction bases numbered 3, after V lost 3 bases and J lost 0 bases. This CDR3 is 15 amino acids long. The full variable domain, its missing parts supplied by reference TRBV7-9 and TRBJ2-7, is DTGVSQNPRHKITKRGQNVTFRCDPISEHNRLYWYRQTLGQGPEFLTYFQNEAQLEKSRLLSDRFSAERPKGSFSTLEIQRTEQGDSAMYLCASSFSGGISYEQYFGPGTRLTVT.

The V and J genes are TRBV20-1 and TRBJ2-1; D may be TRBD1 or TRBD2 (6 bases each). V was clipped by 3 bases and J by 5 bases, with 11 bases between them. CDR3 length equals 13 residues. CDR1 and CDR2 from the germline V gene are DFQATT and SNEGSKA (reference sequence). CDR3 nucleotides: TGCAGTGCTAGTGGAGGGACAAACAATGAGCAGTTCTTC. It encodes CSASGGTNNEQFF.

This clone has more than one count but fewer than ten. The rearrangement joins TRBV4-1 to TRBJ1-5; D may be TRBD1 (5 bases). There are 14 residues in the CDR3. The germline gives CDR1 MGHRA, CDR2 YSYEKL. The V gene lost 5 bases and the J gene lost 2 bases, with 10 bases spanning the gap. The CDR3: CASSEGRGNQPQHF. The DNA of the CDR3 is TGCGCCAGCAGCGAGGGGAGAGGCAATCAGCCCCAGCATTTT.

This rearrangement joins TRBV6-1 to TRBJ2-7; 9 bases are a match to TRBD2. Trimming removed 2 bases from V and 2 bases from J; junction bases left unmatched: 10. In germline, CDR1 is MNHNS, CDR2 SASEGT. The CDR3 consists of 17 residues. The CDR3, as DNA: TGTGCCAGCAGTGAACGGGCTAGCGGGGCGTTAACCTACGAGCAGTACTTC. Residues: CASSERASGALTYEQYF.

The CDR3 DNA sequence: TGCGCCAGCAGTACGACGGGACAGAGGACATTCTATGGCTACACCTTC. This gives the protein CASSTTGQRTFYGYTF. The rearrangement uses TRBV10-2 and TRBJ1-2; 7 bases agree with TRBD1. This CDR3 has 16 residues. J was trimmed by 4 bases and V by 5 bases; bases with no gene match: 13. The germline CDR1 and CDR2 sequences are WSHSY and SAAADI.

There are a few counts of this clone. For the CDR3, the DNA is TGTGCCAGCTCATCCACTGAGGGTTTGGCCTACGAGCAGTACTTC. This codes for CASSSTEGLAYEQYF. This chain joins TRBV18 and TRBJ2-7; D possibly corresponds to TRBD2 (5 bases). CDR1 and CDR2 (germline): KGHSH, LQKENI. V lost 5 bases and J lost 2, with 16 bases in between. The CDR3 is 15 amino acids.

The V call is TRBV5-5, the J call TRBJ1-1; D unresolved. V was trimmed by 0 bases and J by 0 bases, leaving 12 bases between them. The CDR3 sequence is 16 residues long. The V gene's germline CDR1 is SGHKS and CDR2 YYEKEE (reference sequence). CDR3 residues: CASSLGVQPLNTEAFF. In DNA form, the CDR3 reads TGTGCCAGCAGCTTGGGGGTACAACCTCTGAACACTGAAGCTTTCTTT.

The chain couples TRBV5-4 to TRBJ1-4; D not resolved. CDR3 length: 13 residues. Per germline, CDR1 SGHNT and CDR2 YYREEE (reference sequence). Trimming cost V 4 bases and J 8 bases, with 12 bases left between them. The CDR3 DNA reads TGTGCCAGCAGCAGACCGGATGGGGAAAAACTGTTTTTT. It codes for CASSRPDGEKLFF.

The chain employs TRBV12-5 and TRBJ2-1; D might be TRBD1 (6 bases). Germline CDR1 is LGHNT and CDR2 is FRNRAP. CDR3 length equals 18 residues. V lost 2 bases and J 4 bases, leaving 21 bases between the germline ends. In nucleotides, the CDR3 is TGTGCTAGTGGTTTGATGTCATACAGGGCCCAGAGTTACAATGAGCAGTTCTTC. This encodes CASGLMSYRAQSYNEQFF.

This clone was counted only a few times. V is TRBV5-1 and J is TRBJ2-7; 8 bases match TRBD1. The V gene end was trimmed by 2 bases and the J gene end by 2 bases; junction bases not matched to a gene: 6. The CDR3 runs 15 residues. Germline V gene data show CDR1 as SGHRS and CDR2 as YFSETQ. The CDR3 DNA sequence: TGCGCCAGCAGCTTTGGGACAGGAGTTACCTACGAGCAGTACTTC. Translated, it gives CASSFGTGVTYEQYF.

The chain uses TRBV6-5 and TRBJ1-5, with 8 bases identical to TRBD1. The CDR3 spans 14 residues. V shed 7 bases and J 9 bases; nucleotides not matched to a gene: 11. The germline V gene has CDR1 MNHEY and CDR2 SVGAGI. CDR3 coding DNA: TGTGCCAGCAACCTGGACAGGGTGCTACGGCCCCAGCATTTT. It is translated as CASNLDRVLRPQHF.